Below, 28 T cell receptor beta chains from the same sample are listed, as sequenced in a study of regulatory T cells in long-lasting Graves disease (dated by TCRdb to the early 2020s). The meaning of the sample's time point label: newly diagnosed GD, antithyroid drugs for less than 3 months. For both TCR sequencing and RNA sequencing, RNA was extracted from PBMCs using TRIzol. Receptors were amplified or captured by multiplex PCR. The instrument was an Illumina HiSeq 4000. CDR3 regions were amplified by Arm-PCR with iRepertoire HTBI primers to construct TCR beta libraries. In-frame beta chains were kept once TCRdb had trimmed the public reads at Q25 with fastp and called clones with MiXCR. Here each entry gathers all rows of one CDR3 protein and keeps the most common genes and DNA. Recorded for this sample are 350,000 to 400,000 distinct CDR3 sequences; roughly a sixth of them occurred a single time. Of the sample, about 20% falls within the top ten clones.

Sequenced here: peripheral blood mononuclear cells (PBMCs), sampled at new diagnosis, from a patient treated with antithyroid drugs. These receptors all stem from a female donor with Graves disease.

This clonotype was picked up one time. The rearrangement links TRBV19 to TRBJ2-6, with TRBD1 matching over 8 bases. With V trimmed by 9 bases and J by 1 base, 14 bases remained unmatched. Per the germline V gene, CDR1 is LNHDA and CDR2 is SQIVND (reference sequence). The CDR3 runs 18 residues. The CDR3 region has the DNA TGTGCCAGCACACCGACAGGGGCCGCCCTTTCTGGGGCCAACGTCCTGACTTTC. It encodes CASTPTGAALSGANVLTF.

This clonotype was observed at least ten times. Because the CDR3 is missing its conserved closing phenylalanine or tryptophan, this is likely a read error. CDR3: CASRNGQGAGETQYS. CDR3 nucleotides: TGTGCCAGCAGAAACGGACAGGGGGCGGGCGAGACCCAGTACTCC. The chain couples TRBV7-8 to TRBJ2-5; 11 positions agree with TRBD1. The germline CDR1 and CDR2 sequences are SGHVS and FQNEAQ. V lost 6 bases to trimming and J lost 5 bases; unmatched junction nucleotides: 8. The CDR3 spans 15 residues.

This clonotype appeared many times. The CDR3 loop is CASSQDWIPLAGTNTDTQYF. CDR3 DNA: TGTGCCAGCAGCCAAGATTGGATTCCACTAGCGGGAACCAACACAGATACGCAGTATTTT. The rearrangement uses TRBV3-1 and TRBJ2-3, with 10 positions matching TRBD2. The CDR3 is 20 amino acids. Germline-derived CDR1 and CDR2 are LGHDT and YNNKEL (reference sequence). V was pared by 0 bases and J by 2 bases, with 14 bases of the junction left unmatched.

This clonotype was counted at least ten times. The rearrangement links TRBV7-2 to TRBJ1-2, with TRBD1 identical over 8 bases. Germline V gene sequence: CDR1 SGHTA, CDR2 FQGNSA. Losses at the gene ends were 5 bases for V and 7 bases for J; bases not matched to a gene: 12. This CDR3 has 15 amino acids. CDR3 in DNA: TGTGCCAGCAGCCCTAAAGGACAGGGAATTTCTGGCTACACCTTC. Translation: CASSPKGQGISGYTF.

This clonotype was counted a few times. The gene calls are TRBV6-1 and TRBJ1-4; D not resolved. The CDR3 spans 15 residues. In germline, CDR1 is MNHNS, CDR2 SASEGT. The V end lost 10 bases, the J end lost 0 bases, and 15 bases lay between the germline ends. The DNA of the CDR3 is TGTGCCACCCGCCATCAGAATCCAACTAATGAAAAACTGTTTTTT. This sequence encodes CATRHQNPTNEKLFF.

This clonotype was recorded many times. The rearrangement joins TRBV3-1 to TRBJ1-1; D is uncertain. V lost 2 bases to trimming and J lost 0 bases, with 4 bases between them. Germline lookup yields CDR1 LGHDT and CDR2 YNNKEL (reference sequence). The CDR3 contains 13 residues. The CDR3 DNA is TGTGCCAGCAGCCAAACCTTGAACACTGAAGCTTTCTTT. This sequence encodes CASSQTLNTEAFF.

There are many counts of this clonotype. The genes are TRBV5-1 and TRBJ1-2; D is undetermined. The CDR3 sequence is 17 residues long. Trimming shortened V by 4 bases and J by 2 bases, and 21 bases separated the two germline ends. CDR1 and CDR2 from the germline V gene are SGHRS and YFSETQ. CDR3 sequence reads: CASSLNTRVGSNYGYTF. The DNA of the CDR3 is TGCGCCAGCAGCCTGAATACGAGGGTCGGGTCCAACTATGGCTACACCTTC.

The chain combines TRBV19 with TRBJ2-3; TRBD1 aligns across 10 bases. Germline V gives CDR1 LNHDA, CDR2 SQIVND (reference sequence). The CDR3 totals 13 residues. V lost 6 bases and J lost 3; bases outside the gene matches: 0. The CDR3, as DNA: TGTGCCAGTAGGGGACAGGGGACAGATACGCAGTATTTT. This gives the protein CASRGQGTDTQYF.

This clonotype has ten or more counts. The J gene is TRBJ2-1, the V gene TRBV20-1, with TRBD2 matching 7 bases. Germline V CDR1 and CDR2: DFQATT, SNEGSKA (reference sequence). CDR3 length: 18 amino acids. The ends lost 3 bases at V and 1 base at J; junction bases unmatched: 15. The CDR3 is CSAREASGRGGSYNEQFF. CDR3 DNA sequence: TGCAGTGCTAGGGAGGCTAGCGGCCGTGGGGGATCCTACAATGAGCAGTTCTTC.

Only a few counts were recorded for this clonotype. The rearrangement joins TRBV7-2 to TRBJ2-1; no reliable D call. Germline V gives CDR1 SGHTA, CDR2 FQGNSA. With 0 bases removed from V and 0 bases from J, the gap between germline ends came to 15 bases. CDR3 length equals 18 residues. The CDR3 is CASSLAALILSSYNEQFF. CDR3 sequence (DNA): TGTGCCAGCAGCTTAGCAGCCCTAATTTTAAGCTCCTACAATGAGCAGTTCTTC.

This clonotype occurred many times. The V and J genes are TRBV28 and TRBJ2-5; D is perhaps TRBD1 or TRBD2 (7 bases each). CDR1 and CDR2 from the germline V gene are MDHEN and SYDVKM. V was trimmed by 4 bases and J by 3 bases, leaving 18 bases between them. The CDR3 consists of 16 residues. This chain's CDR3 is CASSSSGDRAKETQYF. In DNA form, the CDR3 reads TGTGCCAGCAGTTCAAGCGGGGACAGAGCTAAAGAGACCCAGTACTTC.

This clonotype was detected many times. The CDR3 protein is CASSLDTYLEAFF. The CDR3 nucleotides are TGTGCCAGCAGTTTGGACACTTACCTTGAAGCTTTCTTT. This chain connects TRBV6-5 to TRBJ1-1; D is possibly TRBD1 (5 bases). The CDR3 consists of 13 residues. The V gene's germline CDR1 is MNHEY and CDR2 SVGAGI. With 4 bases removed from V and 7 bases from J, the gap between germline ends came to 13 bases.

As regards this clonotype: This likely reflects a read error, since a far larger clone is one base away. The chain links TRBV12-3 or TRBV12-4 to TRBJ2-4; D is uncertain. This CDR3 is built from 12 residues. Trimming took off 7 bases at V and 13 bases at J, with 17 bases between the two ends. The DNA of the CDR3 is TGTGCCAGCACCACTTCCCTTGGTGAGCAGTACTTC. It translates to CASTTSLGEQYF.

A word on this clonotype: A far larger clone is off by one base, so a read error is likely. V gene TRBV6-1 combines with J gene TRBJ2-1; the D gene is possibly TRBD1 (6 bases). The V end lost 5 bases, the J end lost 6 bases, and 17 bases lay between the germline ends. The CDR3 has 15 amino acids. Germline V gene sequence: CDR1 MNHNS, CDR2 SASEGT. DNA of the CDR3: TGTGCCAGCAGTTCCCGGGGCAGGGGTAGCAATGAGCAGTTCTTC. This encodes CASSSRGRGSNEQFF.

In DNA, the CDR3 is TGTGCCAGCAGTTACACACAGCGGGGGGGCCCCTACAATGAGCAGTTCTTC. Its translation is CASSYTQRGGPYNEQFF. The V call is TRBV6-2 or TRBV6-3, the J call TRBJ2-1; TRBD2 matches at 10 bases. There are 17 residues in the CDR3. Germline lookup yields CDR1 MNHEY and CDR2 SVGEGT. With 2 bases clipped from V and 2 bases from J, the junction kept 6 bases outside the gene matches.

This clonotype was seen repeatedly, ten times or more. The gene calls are TRBV11-1 and TRBJ2-5; TRBD2 agrees at 13 bases. Germline CDR1 is SGHAT and CDR2 is FQDESV (reference sequence). V dropped 5 bases and J dropped 2; count of bases not matched to a gene: 5. The CDR3 extends over 16 amino acids. CDR3 sequence (DNA): TGTGCCAGCAGCCGTGGACTAGCGGGAGAACAAGAGACCCAGTACTTC. This encodes CASSRGLAGEQETQYF.

This clonotype was counted many times. The chain couples TRBV7-2 to TRBJ1-5; TRBD1 agrees at 8 bases. The CDR3 length is 19 residues. The germline gives CDR1 SGHTA, CDR2 FQGNSA. J gave up 1 base and V 3 bases, and 14 bases lay outside the gene matches. For the CDR3, the DNA is TGTGCCAGCAGCTTTGGGGGACAGGTCGTATCCTTCAGCAATCAGCCCCAGCATTTT. This gives the protein CASSFGGQVVSFSNQPQHF. Looking up the rest from reference TRBV7-2 and TRBJ1-5 gives the full variable domain: GAGVSQSPSNKVTEKGKDVELRCDPISGHTALYWYRQSLGQGLEFLIYFQGNSAPDKSGLPSDRFSAERTGGSVSTLTIQRTQQEDSAVYLCASSFGGQVVSFSNQPQHFGDGTRLSIL.

There are a few counts of this clonotype. The rearrangement uses TRBV9 and TRBJ2-4; D remains unclear. The J call is uncertain, as TRBJ2-7 better fits the DNA end. This CDR3 region has 14 residues. Germline lookup yields CDR1 SGDLS and CDR2 YYNGEE. DNA for the CDR3: TGTGCCAGCAGCGAGGGTCATGATTCCTACGAGCAGTACTTC. It translates to CASSEGHDSYEQYF.

This clonotype was counted at least ten times. The chain carries TRBV10-3 and TRBJ1-1; D uncertain. V was shortened by 11 bases and J by 5 bases, with 18 bases between the two germline ends. This CDR3 comprises 13 residues. Germline V gives CDR1 ENHRY, CDR2 SYGVKD. The CDR3 bases are TGTGCCGCTCAAAACTCGGGTGGGACTGAAGCTTTCTTT. Amino acids: CAAQNSGGTEAFF.

This clonotype was detected ten times or more. This chain uses TRBV7-2 with TRBJ2-1; D is perhaps TRBD1 or TRBD2 (6 bases each). The CDR3 is 14 residues long. Trimming shortened V by 5 bases and J by 10 bases, and 18 bases separated the two germline ends. CDR1 is SGHTA, CDR2 FQGNSA, per germline. The CDR3 protein is CASSSQGPGGEQFF. The DNA for the CDR3 is TGTGCCAGCAGCAGCCAGGGGCCCGGGGGAGAGCAGTTCTTC.

The chain carries TRBV4-3 and TRBJ2-5, with D unclear. This CDR3 comprises 17 residues. CDR1 and CDR2 from the germline V gene are LGHNA and YSLEER. V was shortened by 0 bases and J by 0 bases, with 14 bases between the two germline ends. CDR3 residues: CASSQEPARRNQETQYF. DNA of the CDR3: TGCGCCAGCAGCCAAGAGCCGGCGCGGAGAAACCAAGAGACCCAGTACTTC.

This chain uses TRBV29-1 with TRBJ1-2, with a weak D call TRBD1 (6 bases). Trimming removed 3 bases at V and 3 bases at J, with 11 bases between. The CDR3 sequence is 13 residues long. Germline assignment: CDR1 SQVTM and CDR2 ANQGSEA. The CDR3 DNA reads as TGCAGCGTTGAGTATTACAGGGACTATGGCTACACCTTC. Its protein product is CSVEYYRDYGYTF.

This chain uses TRBV28 with TRBJ2-7; TRBD2 aligns across 9 bases. V gave up 5 bases and J gave up 7 bases; unmatched junction bases: 9. Germline V gene lookup returns CDR1 MDHEN and CDR2 SYDVKM. CDR3 length: 14 amino acids. CDR3 residues: CASSPSLAGLEQYF. DNA for the CDR3: TGTGCCAGCAGTCCTTCTCTAGCGGGGTTGGAGCAGTACTTC.

Ten or more counts support this clonotype. The V and J genes are TRBV10-3 and TRBJ1-4; TRBD1 might be the D (6 bases). V was pared by 5 bases and J by 0 bases, with 19 bases between. Germline values: CDR1 ENHRY, CDR2 SYGVKD. The CDR3 contains 18 residues. The CDR3 is CAISTTGTGSSTNEKLFF. CDR3 nucleotides: TGTGCCATCAGTACCACCGGTACAGGGAGTTCAACTAATGAAAAACTGTTTTTT.

This clonotype appeared many times. The V and J genes are TRBV20-1 and TRBJ1-2; no reliable D call. V was pared by 1 base and J by 3 bases, with 18 bases between. CDR3 length: 16 residues. Germline CDR1 reads DFQATT; CDR2 reads SNEGSKA (reference sequence). DNA for the CDR3: TGCAGTGCTAGAGGATTAGGTTACTTCGGGGACTATGGCTACACCTTC. Translation: CSARGLGYFGDYGYTF.

This chain uses TRBV29-1 with TRBJ2-2; no clear D gene. V lost 4 bases and J 1 base, leaving 10 bases between the germline ends. The CDR3 covers 14 residues. CDR1 and CDR2 (germline): SQVTM, ANQGSEA. As DNA, the CDR3 is TGCAGCGTTGGTCTCGGACGGAACACCGGGGAGCTGTTTTTT. Amino acids: CSVGLGRNTGELFF.

With respect to this clonotype: This could be a read error, since a much larger clone is one nucleotide away. This chain uses TRBV30 with TRBJ1-2, with D unresolved. Trimming left V 1 base short and J 3 bases short, with 6 bases between. This CDR3 comprises 12 residues. The germline CDR1 and CDR2 sequences are GTSNPN and SVGIG (reference sequence). The CDR3 sequence is CAWSGLDYGYTF. As DNA, the CDR3 is TGTGCCTGGAGTGGTTTGGACTATGGCTACACCTTC.

The sample holds many counts of this clonotype. The rearrangement joins TRBV27 to TRBJ2-7; TRBD2 might be the D (7 bases). V was trimmed by 6 bases and J by 4 bases, leaving 19 bases between them. This CDR3 contains 15 residues. Germline V gene data show CDR1 as MNHEY and CDR2 as SMNVEV (reference sequence). The CDR3 reads CASSPRGEGLYEQYF. Here the CDR3 DNA reads TGTGCCAGCAGCCCGAGGGGGGAGGGCCTTTACGAGCAGTACTTC.